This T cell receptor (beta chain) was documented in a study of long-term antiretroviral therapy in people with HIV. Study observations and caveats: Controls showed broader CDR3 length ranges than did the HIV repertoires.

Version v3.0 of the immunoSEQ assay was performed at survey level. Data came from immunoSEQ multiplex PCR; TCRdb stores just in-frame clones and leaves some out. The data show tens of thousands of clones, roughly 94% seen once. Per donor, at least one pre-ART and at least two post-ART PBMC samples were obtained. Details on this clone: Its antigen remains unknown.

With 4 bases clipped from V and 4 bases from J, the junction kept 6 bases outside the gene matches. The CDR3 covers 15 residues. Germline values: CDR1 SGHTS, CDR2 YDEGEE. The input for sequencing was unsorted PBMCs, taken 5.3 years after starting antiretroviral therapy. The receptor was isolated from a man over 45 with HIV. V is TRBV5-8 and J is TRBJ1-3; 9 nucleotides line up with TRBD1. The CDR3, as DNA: TGTGCCAGCAGCGCCGGGACAGGGAGAGGAAACACCATATATTTT. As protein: CASSAGTGRGNTIYF.